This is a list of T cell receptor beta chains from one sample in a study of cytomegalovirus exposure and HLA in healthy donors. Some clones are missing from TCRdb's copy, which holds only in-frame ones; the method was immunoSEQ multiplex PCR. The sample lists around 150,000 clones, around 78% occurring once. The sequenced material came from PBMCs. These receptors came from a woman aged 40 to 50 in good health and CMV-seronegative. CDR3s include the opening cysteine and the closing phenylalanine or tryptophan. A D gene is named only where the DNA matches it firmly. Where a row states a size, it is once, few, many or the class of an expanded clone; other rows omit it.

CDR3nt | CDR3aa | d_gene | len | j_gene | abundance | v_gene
TGCAGTGCCCGGGGGGAGGGGTCTTTCCACTTT | CSARGEGSFHF | . | 11 | TRBJ1-6 | once | TRBV20-1
TGCGCCAGCAGCCGGCGGGCCGGCGGGGAGGGCCGGGAAGAGCAGTACTTC | CASSRRAGGEGREEQYF | TRBD2 | 17 | TRBJ2-7 | . | TRBV5-1
TGTGCCAGCAGCTCCACAGGAACTTCTTTCTACGAGCAGTACTTC | CASSSTGTSFYEQYF | . | 15 | TRBJ2-7 | once | TRBV5-8
TGTGCCAGTATGCCCGACAGGGGGCGGGGCTATGGCTACACCTTC | CASMPDRGRGYGYTF | TRBD1 | 15 | TRBJ1-2 | . | TRBV19
TGTGCCAGCAGCCCCGACAGGTCTAATACCTACGAGCAGTACTTC | CASSPDRSNTYEQYF | . | 15 | TRBJ2-7 | once | TRBV6-6
TGTGCCAGTAGGAGAGGTGATCTCTCGGGGGACACTGAAGCTTTCTTT | CASRRGDLSGDTEAFF | . | 16 | TRBJ1-1 | . | TRBV19
TGCGCCAGCAGGCTCGACCTAGCGGGAGGTCACAATGAGCAGTTCTTC | CASRLDLAGGHNEQFF | TRBD2 | 16 | TRBJ2-1 | . | TRBV5-1
TGTGCCTGGGATGGGGGGGATAAGAACACTGAAGCTTTCTTT | CAWDGGDKNTEAFF | . | 14 | TRBJ1-1 | few | TRBV30
TGTGCCAGCAGTCCTTTTCCTGGGACAGGTGGCTACACCTTC | CASSPFPGTGGYTF | TRBD1 | 14 | TRBJ1-2 | . | TRBV2
TGTGCCAGCGGTCGCTCCCGAAACAATGAGCAGTTCTTC | CASGRSRNNEQFF | . | 13 | TRBJ2-1 | few | TRBV10-3
TGTGCCAGCAATGGACAGGGGCAAGAGACCCAGTACTTC | CASNGQGQETQYF | TRBD1 | 13 | TRBJ2-5 | . | TRBV2
. | CASSSSRLAGGVGQYF | . | 16 | TRBJ2-7 | . | TRBV5-8
TGTGCCAGCAGCTTGGAGTTTCCGGGGCACGGGGGTGAAGCTTTCTTT | CASSLEFPGHGGEAFF | . | 16 | TRBJ1-1 | . | TRBV5-6
TGTGCCAGCTCACAGGGACACGATAGCAATCAGCCCCAGCATTTT | CASSQGHDSNQPQHF | . | 15 | TRBJ1-5 | . | TRBV27
TGTGCCAGCCGTCTTATTAGCGGGAGTTTCAATGAGCAGTTCTTC | CASRLISGSFNEQFF | TRBD2 | 15 | TRBJ2-1 | . | TRBV18
TGTGCCAGCAGCCGGACTAGCGGGAGCAGCACATACAATGAGCAGTTCTTC | CASSRTSGSSTYNEQFF | TRBD2 | 17 | TRBJ2-1 | . | TRBV7-2
TGCAGCGTTGCAATTGGACAGGGGACTACTTCCTACGAGCAGTACTTC | CSVAIGQGTTSYEQYF | TRBD1 | 16 | TRBJ2-7 | . | TRBV29-1
TGCGCCAGCAGCTTGGAAGGGGAAAACACCGGGGAGCTGTTTTTT | CASSLEGENTGELFF | . | 15 | TRBJ2-2 | . | TRBV5-1
TGTGCCAGCAGTTTCCCAGGGGGAGATGAAGCTTTCTTT | CASSFPGGDEAFF | TRBD1 | 13 | TRBJ1-1 | . | TRBV28
TGTGCCAGCACTGGTGTCGGGACAGAGTATGGCTACACCTTC | CASTGVGTEYGYTF | TRBD1 | 14 | TRBJ1-2 | once | TRBV19
TGCGCCAGCAGCTTGATTACAGGGAAAGATACGCAGTATTTT | CASSLITGKDTQYF | . | 14 | TRBJ2-3 | . | TRBV5-1
TGTGCCGGATCGGGGGCGGGGGATGGCTACACCTTC | CAGSGAGDGYTF | . | 12 | TRBJ1-2 | . | TRBV28
TGTGCCACCAGCAGGGGTTCCCAGGGGTATGAGCAGTACTTC | CATSRGSQGYEQYF | . | 14 | TRBJ2-7 | . | TRBV15
TGTGCCAGCAGCTTGCCCGGCTCGGGGCAGGGGGCAACGTACTTC | CASSLPGSGQGATYF | TRBD1 | 15 | TRBJ2-7 | . | TRBV5-6
TGTGCCAGCAGCCCAAAAAACACCATATATTTT | CASSPKNTIYF | . | 11 | TRBJ1-3 | . | TRBV6-1
TGTGCTAGTGGTGATCAGGGGCGCAATCAGCCCCAGCATTTT | CASGDQGRNQPQHF | . | 14 | TRBJ1-5 | once | TRBV12-5
TGTGCCAGCAATCAAGGAGGGATCGCTGGAAACACCATATATTTT | CASNQGGIAGNTIYF | . | 15 | TRBJ1-3 | few | TRBV28
TGTGCCAGCAGTCCACCGGGACTAGCGGGAGGACCCCCCAGCTTC | CASSPPGLAGGPPSF | TRBD2 | 15 | TRBJ2-7 | few | TRBV6-5
TGCGCCAGCAGCTACGGACAGGTGAACACCGGGGAGCTGTTTTTT | CASSYGQVNTGELFF | TRBD1 | 15 | TRBJ2-2 | once | TRBV5-1
TGTGCCAGCACCATTGGGACTAGCGGGAGGGATACGCAGTATTTT | CASTIGTSGRDTQYF | TRBD2 | 15 | TRBJ2-3 | . | TRBV7-3
TGTGCCAGTATCTCCCCGCGGGAGGATGAGCAGTTCTTC | CASISPREDEQFF | TRBD2 | 13 | TRBJ2-1 | . | TRBV19
TGTGCCAGCAGTTACTCGTCTAGCGGGACCTCCTACGAGCAGTACTTC | CASSYSSSGTSYEQYF | TRBD2 | 16 | TRBJ2-7 | . | TRBV6-5
TGCAGCGTTGAAACTAGCGGATTTAGCACAGATACGCAGTATTTT | CSVETSGFSTDTQYF | TRBD2 | 15 | TRBJ2-3 | . | TRBV29-1
TGTGCCAGTAGTCTGGACAGGGGGGATGGCTACACCTTC | CASSLDRGDGYTF | TRBD1 | 13 | TRBJ1-2 | . | TRBV19
TGTGCCAGCAGGCCGACGACAGACACTGAAGCTTTCTTT | CASRPTTDTEAFF | . | 13 | TRBJ1-1 | . | TRBV2
TGTGCCAGCAGCTTCACGGGCAGCGGTGACACCATATATTTT | CASSFTGSGDTIYF | . | 14 | TRBJ1-3 | . | TRBV7-6